This is a list of T cell receptor beta chains from one sample in a study of CD8 T cells in Susac syndrome. One entry per CDR3 protein, called by TCRdb with MiXCR from the immunoSEQ multiplex PCR reads. The sample has roughly 140,000 distinct CDR3 sequences, approximately 95% seen once. The sequencing sample was made of CD4+ T cells from PBMCs. The receptors derive from a human donor with Susac syndrome. CDR3s include the opening cysteine and the closing phenylalanine or tryptophan. A D gene is named only where the DNA matches it firmly. Rows may omit the clone size; those that give it use once, few, many or a size class.

V gene,CDR3 length,J gene,clone size,D gene,CDR3 DNA,CDR3 protein
TRBV5-1,15,TRBJ2-1,.,.,TGCGCCAGCAGCTTGGTCGGTGGGGATTACAATGAGCAGTTCTTC,CASSLVGGDYNEQFF
TRBV6-2/TRBV6-3,12,TRBJ1-6,.,.,TGTGCCAGCAGCCAGACCTATTCACCCCTCCACTTT,CASSQTYSPLHF
TRBV29-1,18,TRBJ2-3,.,TRBD1,TGCAGCGTTGAGGGCCAGGGGGAACCGGGACGCCGCGCAGATACGCAGTATTTT,CSVEGQGEPGRRADTQYF
TRBV5-1,15,TRBJ2-1,.,TRBD2,TGCGCCAGCAGCTCGACTAGCGGGGGCCCCAATGAGCAGTTCTTC,CASSSTSGGPNEQFF
TRBV20-1,14,TRBJ1-2,.,TRBD1,TGCAGTGCCAGACAGGGTTCAGTTAACTATGGCTACACCTTC,CSARQGSVNYGYTF
TRBV6-6,14,TRBJ1-4,.,.,TGTGCCAGTGAAAAGACGGCGAAAAATGAAAAACTGTTTTTT,CASEKTAKNEKLFF
TRBV20-1,14,TRBJ2-2,.,.,TGCAGTGCCCCGCTAGACAGCAACACCGGGGAGCTGTTTTTT,CSAPLDSNTGELFF
TRBV5-1,15,TRBJ2-7,.,.,TGCGCCAACGAGTGGAGGGCTGTCAGCTCCTACGAGCAGTACTTC,CANEWRAVSSYEQYF
TRBV11-3,13,TRBJ2-1,.,.,TGTGCCAGCAGCTCGGGGCCCTACAATGAGCAGTTCTTC,CASSSGPYNEQFF
TRBV29-1,13,TRBJ1-1,.,TRBD1,TGCAGCGTCCAGACAGGGATGAACACTGAAGCTTTCTTT,CSVQTGMNTEAFF
TRBV4-2,16,TRBJ2-3,.,.,TGTGCCAGCAGCCAAGAATGGAAACCACGTACAGATACGCAGTATTTT,CASSQEWKPRTDTQYF
TRBV4-2,15,TRBJ1-5,.,.,TGTGCCAGCAGCCAAGAGTGGGGCCCAGGGCGGCCCCAGCATTTT,CASSQEWGPGRPQHF
TRBV7-2,16,TRBJ2-5,.,TRBD1,TGTGCCAGCAGCCCACGCGGCGCCGGGACAGGGGAGACCCAGTACTTC,CASSPRGAGTGETQYF
TRBV20-1,14,TRBJ2-7,once,TRBD1,TGCAGTGCTAGGCCGAGACAGGGGGTGGGCGAGCAGTACTTC,CSARPRQGVGEQYF
TRBV25-1,13,TRBJ1-1,.,.,TGTGCCAGCAGTGATAGGGTCAACACTGAAGCTTTCTTT,CASSDRVNTEAFF
TRBV27,14,TRBJ2-7,.,.,TGTGCCAGCAGTTTATTGACACGAACCTACGAGCAGTACTTC,CASSLLTRTYEQYF
TRBV7-3,13,TRBJ2-5,.,.,TGTGCCAGCAGCCCGGTGGCCCAAGAGACCCAGTACTTC,CASSPVAQETQYF
TRBV9,14,TRBJ2-3,.,TRBD2,TGTGCCAGCAGCCCGACTAGCGGCGCGGTTTCGCAGTATTTT,CASSPTSGAVSQYF
TRBV11-2,16,TRBJ2-3,.,TRBD2,TGTGCCAGCAGCTCGGTAGCGGGGGCGACCACAGATACGCAGTATTTT,CASSSVAGATTDTQYF
TRBV20-1,13,TRBJ2-1,few,.,TGCAGTGCTAGCGGGGGGCCCTACAATGAGCAGTTCTTC,CSASGGPYNEQFF
TRBV4-3,15,TRBJ2-1,.,.,TGCGCCAGCAGCCAAGAAGCAGTGGGGGCGCATGAGCAGTTCTTC,CASSQEAVGAHEQFF
TRBV14,18,TRBJ2-6,.,.,TGTGCCAGCAGCCAAGGGGGGTTCTTACACTCTGGGGCCAACGTCCTGACTTTC,CASSQGGFLHSGANVLTF
TRBV4-1,15,TRBJ1-1,.,.,TGCGCCAGCAGCCAAGACCGGGACACCCCCACTGAAGCTTTCTTT,CASSQDRDTPTEAFF
TRBV20-1,14,TRBJ2-3,.,.,TGCAGTGCCCGACCCGACACTAGCACAGATACGCAGTATTTT,CSARPDTSTDTQYF
TRBV9,14,TRBJ2-3,few,.,TGTGCCAGCAGCCCACAACCTAGCACAGATACGCAGTATTTT,CASSPQPSTDTQYF
TRBV3-1,14,TRBJ1-1,.,.,TGTGCCAGCAGCCCAAACAGTAGATTCACTGAAGCTTTCTTT,CASSPNSRFTEAFF
TRBV20-1,13,TRBJ1-2,once,TRBD1,TGCAGTGCTAGGAGTGGGACAGCGTATGGCTACACCTTC,CSARSGTAYGYTF
TRBV5-1,14,TRBJ2-3,once,.,TGCGCCAGCAACGAGGGGGGAAACACAGATACGCAGTATTTT,CASNEGGNTDTQYF
TRBV14,14,TRBJ2-1,.,TRBD1,TGTGCCAGCAGCCAAGGGGACAGTTACAATGAGCAGTTCTTC,CASSQGDSYNEQFF
TRBV29-1,13,TRBJ2-1,once,TRBD1,TGCAGCGTCGGACAGGGGAAAAAAAATGAGCAGTTCTTC,CSVGQGKKNEQFF
TRBV7-3,13,TRBJ1-1,few,.,TGTGCCAGCAGCCAATCCCGGAACACTGAAGCTTTCTTT,CASSQSRNTEAFF
TRBV12-3/TRBV12-4,14,TRBJ2-1,.,.,TGTGCCAGCAGTCCCCGACCGCGGGCCTATGAGCAGTTCTTC,CASSPRPRAYEQFF
TRBV12-3/TRBV12-4,15,TRBJ2-7,.,TRBD2,TGTGCCAGCAGTGGCCATGGGACTAGGGCCTGGGAGCAGTACTTC,CASSGHGTRAWEQYF
TRBV21-1,17,TRBJ1-5,.,.,TGTGCCACCAGTGTCCTAGTTCTGGGACAGACCAATCAGCCCCAGCATTTT,CATSVLVLGQTNQPQHF
TRBV19,14,TRBJ2-5,.,.,TGTGCCAGTACCCCCGGACAGAGTGTAAAGACCCAGTACTTC,CASTPGQSVKTQYF
TRBV14,14,TRBJ2-2,few,.,TGTGCCAGCAGCCAAGATTGGGGGACCGGGGAGCTGTTTTTT,CASSQDWGTGELFF
TRBV20-1,14,TRBJ1-2,.,.,TGCAGTGCTAAGACAGGATGGCGCTCCTATGGCTACACCTTC,CSAKTGWRSYGYTF
TRBV11-2,12,TRBJ1-1,.,.,TGTGCCAGCAGTCCCGGTCCCGGTGAAGCTTTCTTT,CASSPGPGEAFF
TRBV9,14,TRBJ1-5,.,.,TGTGCCAGCAGCGTAGGGGGCGCCGATCAGCCCCAGCATTTT,CASSVGGADQPQHF
TRBV15,15,TRBJ1-2,once,.,TGTGCCACCAGCAGTCTCGGGGAGTCCAACTATGGCTACACCTTC,CATSSLGESNYGYTF
TRBV7-3,14,TRBJ2-7,.,TRBD1,TGTGCCAGCAGCCTTGACAGGGCGGACGGGGAGCAGTACTTC,CASSLDRADGEQYF
TRBV29-1,13,TRBJ1-5,.,.,TGCAGCGTTGTCGGCGGGGCCAATCAGCCCCAGCATTTT,CSVVGGANQPQHF
TRBV20-1,13,TRBJ2-1,.,TRBD1,TGCAGTGCCTTTTGGCAGGGGGCTAGCGAGCAGTTCTTC,CSAFWQGASEQFF
TRBV20-1,13,TRBJ1-1,.,.,TGCAGTGCTAGAGTCTCGAGGTCCACTGAAGCTTTCTTT,CSARVSRSTEAFF
TRBV20-1,10,TRBJ2-1,.,.,TGCAGTGCTGTATACAATGAGCAGTTCTTC,CSAVYNEQFF